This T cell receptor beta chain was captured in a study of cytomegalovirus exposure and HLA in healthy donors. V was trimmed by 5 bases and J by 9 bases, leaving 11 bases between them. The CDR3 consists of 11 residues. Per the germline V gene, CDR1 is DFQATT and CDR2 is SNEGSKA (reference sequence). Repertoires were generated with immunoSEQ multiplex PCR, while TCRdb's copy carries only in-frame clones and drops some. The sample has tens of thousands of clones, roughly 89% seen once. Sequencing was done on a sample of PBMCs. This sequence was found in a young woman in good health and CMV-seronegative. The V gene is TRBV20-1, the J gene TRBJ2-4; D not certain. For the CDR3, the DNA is TGCAGTGCTCACAGATACGCCATTCAGTACTTC. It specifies CSAHRYAIQYF.